The 30 T cell receptor beta chains in this list originate from one sample, sequenced in a study of TIL therapy for anti-PD-1-resistant metastatic lung cancer. Time point reported: pre-treatment sample, taken before nivolumab and TIL therapy. The libraries were made with immunoSEQ v3. Data came from immunoSEQ multiplex PCR; TCRdb stores just in-frame clones and leaves some out. The table lists more than 55,000 clones, roughly two thirds of them singletons. The starting material was blood, obtained at baseline. Receptors originate from a person between 25 and 79 years old with non-small cell lung cancer.

The genes are TRBV2 and TRBJ1-5; the match to TRBD1 covers 7 bases. Looked up from germline, CDR1 is SNHLY and CDR2 is FYNNEI. This CDR3 is 13 amino acids long. J was trimmed by 7 bases and V by 6 bases; bases with no gene match: 6. CDR3 nucleotides: TGTGCCAGCAGCCAACAGACAGGGCAGCCCCAGCATTTT. The encoded protein is CASSQQTGQPQHF.

V is TRBV27 and J is TRBJ2-3; 10 bases are shared with TRBD1. V shed 2 bases and J 2 bases; nucleotides not matched to a gene: 4. The germline CDR1 and CDR2 sequences are MNHEY and SMNVEV (reference sequence). There are 16 residues in the CDR3. The CDR3 nucleotides are TGTGCCAGCAGTTTACGGACAGGGGGTCACACAGATACGCAGTATTTT. It specifies CASSLRTGGHTDTQYF.

In this sample, this clone turned up a few times. The CDR3 loop is CSATGDQPQHF. The DNA of the CDR3 is TGCAGTGCTACGGGGGATCAGCCCCAGCATTTT. This chain joins TRBV20-1 and TRBJ1-5, with a weak D call TRBD1 (5 bases). The germline V gene has CDR1 DFQATT and CDR2 SNEGSKA (reference sequence). There are 11 residues in the CDR3. With 4 bases removed from V and 5 bases from J, the gap between germline ends came to 6 bases.

V is TRBV5-4 and J is TRBJ2-7; 10 bases are shared with TRBD1. The length of the CDR3 is 14 residues. V was clipped by 1 base and J by 3 bases; unmatched bases: 1. Per germline, CDR1 SGHNT and CDR2 YYREEE (reference sequence). The CDR3 is CASSLRDRGYEQYF. The CDR3 bases are TGTGCCAGCAGCTTGAGGGACAGGGGCTACGAGCAGTACTTC. Variable domain in full (rest from reference TRBV5-4 and TRBJ2-7): ETGVTQSPTHLIKTRGQQVTLRCSSQSGHNTVSWYQQALGQGPQFIFQYYREEENGRGNFPPRFSGLQFPNYSSELNVNALELDDSALYLCASSLRDRGYEQYFGPGTRLTVT.

This rearrangement joins TRBV2 to TRBJ2-1; 12 bases are shared with TRBD2. CDR3 length: 16 amino acids. Per the germline V gene, CDR1 is SNHLY and CDR2 is FYNNEI. With V trimmed by 4 bases and J by 4 bases, 5 bases remained unmatched. CDR3 in DNA: TGTGCCAGCAGTGGCGGAGGACTAGCGGGGTACAATGAGCAGTTCTTC. It is translated as CASSGGGLAGYNEQFF.

This clone was counted once. The chain has TRBV5-8 and TRBJ2-6; unclear D gene. The germline gives CDR1 SGHTS, CDR2 YDEGEE. With 1 base removed from V and 0 bases from J, the gap between germline ends came to 2 bases. CDR3 length equals 14 residues. CDR3 amino acids: CASSLLSGANVLTF. The DNA of the CDR3 is TGTGCCAGCAGCTTGCTCTCTGGGGCCAACGTCCTGACTTTC.

The table lists this clone with a few counts. The rearrangement joins TRBV6-5 to TRBJ1-1; a weak D match, TRBD1 (5 bases). The CDR3 runs 15 residues. The germline gives CDR1 MNHEY, CDR2 SVGAGI. Trimming left V 5 bases short and J 1 base short, with 14 bases between. The CDR3, as DNA: TGTGCCAGCAGTGTTGACTGGGGACCGAACACTGAAGCTTTCTTT. It translates to CASSVDWGPNTEAFF.

The rearrangement uses TRBV30 and TRBJ1-6; D gene uncertain. Germline V gives CDR1 GTSNPN, CDR2 SVGIG (reference sequence). The CDR3 is made up of 15 amino acids. Trimming pared 2 bases from V and 6 bases from J, leaving 14 bases between. This CDR3 reads CAWSKSRLINSPLHF. Written as DNA, the CDR3 is TGTGCCTGGAGTAAGAGCCGACTCATTAATTCACCCCTCCACTTT.

The chain joins TRBV2 to TRBJ2-5; D remains ambiguous. The CDR3 is 16 amino acids. Germline V CDR1 and CDR2: SNHLY, FYNNEI. V lost 2 bases to trimming and J lost 5 bases, with 18 bases between them. The DNA of the CDR3 is TGTGCCAGCAGTGAAAGAGGAGATACCCTCGGGGAGACCCAGTACTTC. It codes for CASSERGDTLGETQYF. Full variable domain (remainder filled in from reference TRBV2 and TRBJ2-5): EPEVTQTPSHQVTQMGQEVILRCVPISNHLYFYWYRQILGQKVEFLVSFYNNEISEKSEIFDDQFSVERPDGSNFTLKIRSTKLEDSAMYFCASSERGDTLGETQYFGPGTRLLVL.

The chain is built from TRBV7-9 and TRBJ1-1; TRBD1 is a possible D gene (5 bases). Germline V gene lookup returns CDR1 SEHNR and CDR2 FQNEAQ (reference sequence). The germline V and J ends were trimmed by 4 bases and 1 base, with 13 bases remaining between them. The CDR3 totals 15 residues. The CDR3 sequence is CASSSGSVRNTEAFF. The CDR3 DNA reads as TGTGCCAGCAGCTCAGGGTCGGTAAGGAACACTGAAGCTTTCTTT.

J is TRBJ2-3 and V is TRBV9; D not resolved. CDR3 length: 15 residues. V was trimmed by 0 bases and J by 0 bases, leaving 8 bases between them. Germline CDR1 and CDR2: SGDLS and YYNGEE. The CDR3 is CASSVAGTSTDTQYF. For the CDR3, the DNA is TGTGCCAGCAGCGTAGCAGGAACTAGCACAGATACGCAGTATTTT.

This clone has only one observation. The rearrangement joins TRBV4-2 to TRBJ1-2; TRBD1 agrees at 7 bases. Trimming removed 0 bases from V and 5 bases from J; junction bases left unmatched: 6. CDR1 is LGHNA and CDR2 is YNFKEQ in the germline V gene. The length of the CDR3 is 15 residues. Here the CDR3 DNA reads TGTGCCAGCAGCCAAGAAGTGGGGACAGCATATGGCTACACCTTC. This gives the protein CASSQEVGTAYGYTF.

This chain connects TRBV19 to TRBJ2-2, with TRBD2 as a possible D gene (5 bases). Germline values: CDR1 LNHDA, CDR2 SQIVND (reference sequence). CDR3 length equals 14 residues. Trimming shortened V by 4 bases and J by 3 bases, and 9 bases separated the two germline ends. CDR3 nucleotides: TGTGCCAGTAGTAAGCGGCTCCACACCGGGGAGCTGTTTTTT. This encodes CASSKRLHTGELFF.

This clone was seen a handful of times. The CDR3 reads CASRRGTSSYNSPLHF. CDR3 nucleotide sequence: TGTGCCAGTAGGAGGGGGACCAGCTCCTATAATTCACCCCTCCACTTT. V and J are TRBV19 and TRBJ1-6; the D gene is possibly TRBD1 (6 bases). In germline, CDR1 is LNHDA, CDR2 SQIVND (reference sequence). This CDR3 contains 16 residues. The V end lost 6 bases, the J end lost 0 bases, and 12 bases lay between the germline ends. Complete variable domain (other parts from reference TRBV19 and TRBJ1-6): DGGITQSPKYLFRKEGQNVTLSCEQNLNHDAMYWYRQDPGQGLRLIYYSQIVNDFQKGDIAEGYSVSREKKESFPLTVTSAQKNPTAFYLCASRRGTSSYNSPLHFGNGTRLTVT.

The rearrangement uses TRBV4-1 and TRBJ1-5, with 7 bases aligning to TRBD1. CDR3 length: 15 residues. V shed 0 bases and J 7 bases; nucleotides not matched to a gene: 6. Germline assignment: CDR1 MGHRA and CDR2 YSYEKL. The CDR3: CASSQDGQVLQPQHF. In nucleotides, the CDR3 is TGCGCCAGCAGCCAAGATGGACAGGTCTTACAGCCCCAGCATTTT.

The chain recombines TRBV4-1 with TRBJ2-6; D gene unclear. The germline V gene has CDR1 MGHRA and CDR2 YSYEKL. The ends were cut back, 2 bases at V and 0 bases at J, with 8 bases in the middle. The CDR3 has 16 residues. CDR3 region: CASSQSPRSGANVLTF. The CDR3 region has the DNA TGCGCCAGCAGCCAATCCCCCCGCTCTGGGGCCAACGTCCTGACTTTC.

Written as DNA, the CDR3 is TGTGCCATCAGTGAGTCGCAGGGACAGGGGGGCACAGATACGCAGTATTTT. As protein: CAISESQGQGGTDTQYF. This sequence joins TRBV10-3 and TRBJ2-3; 11 positions agree with TRBD1. V gave up 0 bases and J gave up 1 base; unmatched junction bases: 3. CDR3 length: 17 amino acids. Germline V gene lookup returns CDR1 ENHRY and CDR2 SYGVKD.

The rearrangement uses TRBV9 and TRBJ2-1; 9 nucleotides line up with TRBD2. CDR3 size: 14 residues. J lost 5 bases, V lost 5 bases, and 5 bases had no gene match. Germline loops: CDR1 SGDLS, CDR2 YYNGEE. The CDR3 nucleotides read TGTGCCAGCAGTACCCTAGCGGGACACAATGAGCAGTTCTTC. This codes for CASSTLAGHNEQFF.

This clone was picked up a small number of times. The J gene is TRBJ1-2, the V gene TRBV7-2; 8 bases match TRBD1. The CDR3 has 13 residues. Germline V gene data show CDR1 as SGHTA and CDR2 as FQGNSA. The V segment lost 5 bases and the J segment 5 bases; nucleotides outside the gene matches: 4. CDR3 amino acids: CASSTQGAYGYTF. The CDR3, as DNA: TGTGCCAGCAGCACTCAGGGGGCGTATGGCTACACCTTC.

The V call is TRBV4-1, the J call TRBJ2-5, with 13 bases fitting TRBD2. After removal of 3 bases from V and 4 bases from J, the junction contained 5 bases not matched to a gene. Germline CDR1 MGHRA, CDR2 YSYEKL. The CDR3 loop spans 16 amino acids. CDR3: CASSQRTSGSLETQYF. CDR3 coding DNA: TGCGCCAGCAGCCAGAGGACTAGCGGGAGTTTAGAGACCCAGTACTTC.

The chain combines TRBV5-1 with TRBJ2-3, with D tentatively TRBD1 (6 bases). Germline V lookup: CDR1 SGHRS, CDR2 YFSETQ. Trimming pared 4 bases from V and 0 bases from J, leaving 9 bases between. The CDR3 has 14 residues. The CDR3 spells CASSIGQSTDTQYF. CDR3 bases: TGCGCCAGCAGCATCGGACAGAGCACAGATACGCAGTATTTT. Complete variable domain (other parts from reference TRBV5-1 and TRBJ2-3): KAGVTQTPRYLIKTRGQQVTLSCSPISGHRSVSWYQQTPGQGLQFLFEYFSETQRNKGNFPGRFSGRQFSNSRSEMNVSTLELGDSALYLCASSIGQSTDTQYFGPGTRLTVL.

This chain uses TRBV2 with TRBJ2-7; 9 nucleotides align to TRBD1. Per germline, CDR1 SNHLY and CDR2 FYNNEI. This CDR3 spans 16 amino acids. Germline trimming cut 6 bases from V and 1 base from J; bases unmatched to any gene: 10. The CDR3 DNA follows: TGTGCCAGCAGGAGCCCCGGGACAGGGAAATCCTACGAGCAGTACTTC. Encoded protein: CASRSPGTGKSYEQYF.

V usage is TRBV11-2 and J usage is TRBJ2-7; possible D gene TRBD2, 7 bases. Germline V CDR1 and CDR2: SGHAT, FQNNGV. The CDR3 sequence is 15 residues long. Trimming took 0 bases from V and 0 from J, leaving 9 bases between them. The CDR3 sequence: CASSLERGGSYEQYF. DNA for the CDR3: TGTGCCAGCAGCTTAGAAAGGGGGGGCTCCTACGAGCAGTACTTC.

The chain couples TRBV19 to TRBJ2-1; 13 nucleotides line up with TRBD2. After removal of 3 bases from V and 7 bases from J, the junction contained 3 bases not matched to a gene. This CDR3 has 15 residues. The germline V gene has CDR1 LNHDA and CDR2 SQIVND (reference sequence). CDR3 sequence (DNA): TGTGCCAGTAGTATGACTAGCGGGAGGTTAAATGAGCAGTTCTTC. Translating it yields CASSMTSGRLNEQFF.

The J gene is TRBJ2-5, the V gene TRBV5-1; 7 nucleotides align to TRBD1. The germline gives CDR1 SGHRS, CDR2 YFSETQ. With 3 bases clipped from V and 5 bases from J, the junction kept 7 bases outside the gene matches. The CDR3 totals 14 residues. This CDR3 is CASSSGTAGETQYF. The CDR3 bases are TGCGCCAGCAGCTCCGGGACAGCAGGGGAGACCCAGTACTTC.

The rearrangement joins TRBV7-8 to TRBJ2-1, with D perhaps matching TRBD1 or TRBD2 (5 bases each). With 7 bases removed from V and 2 bases from J, the gap between germline ends came to 15 bases. Germline V lookup: CDR1 SGHVS, CDR2 FQNEAQ. The CDR3 runs to 15 residues. The CDR3 nucleotides read TGTGCCAGCAACCCCGAAGGGGACGCCTACAATGAGCAGTTCTTC. Residues: CASNPEGDAYNEQFF.

This clone appeared many times. The rearrangement joins TRBV6-6 to TRBJ2-7; TRBD1 is a possible D gene (6 bases). Germline CDR1 MNHNY, CDR2 SVGAGI (reference sequence). Trimming stripped 0 bases from V and 4 bases from J, with 13 bases between. This CDR3 comprises 15 residues. CDR3 coding DNA: TGTGCCAGCAGTTACTCCCTACAGGGCGGATACGAGCAGTACTTC. Its translation is CASSYSLQGGYEQYF.

The rearrangement links TRBV28 to TRBJ1-2, with D unclear. The CDR3 sequence is 12 residues long. V lost 2 bases and J 6 bases, leaving 7 bases between the germline ends. Germline V gene data show CDR1 as MDHEN and CDR2 as SYDVKM. The DNA of the CDR3 is TGTGCCAGCAGTTTACCCTCAGATGGCTACACCTTC. Encoded protein: CASSLPSDGYTF.

There are a few counts of this clone. The V gene is TRBV9, the J gene TRBJ1-3; 7 bases map to TRBD1. Looked up from germline, CDR1 is SGDLS and CDR2 is YYNGEE. Trimming at V came to 0 bases and at J to 3 bases, leaving 3 bases not matched to a gene. This CDR3 comprises 15 residues. The CDR3 coding sequence is TGTGCCAGCAGCGTAGCAGGGGGGGGTGGAAACACCATATATTTT. Residues: CASSVAGGGGNTIYF.

There are a few counts of this clone. This sequence joins TRBV19 and TRBJ1-3; TRBD1 matches at 9 bases. Germline CDR1 is LNHDA and CDR2 is SQIVND (reference sequence). The length of the CDR3 is 15 residues. V was clipped by 7 bases and J by 8 bases; unmatched bases: 12. The CDR3 coding sequence is TGTGCCAGTAAGGACAGGGGCTCGCCCTGGGACACCATATATTTT. Residues: CASKDRGSPWDTIYF.